A single sample is the source of the 32 T cell receptor beta chains below, sequenced in a study of identical twins. TCRdb re-called the 5' RACE reads with MiXCR, one entry per CDR3 protein. The table shows nearly 650,000 distinct CDR3 sequences, with just over 7% occurring only once. The sample was also reused in another study, on yellow fever vaccine responses in identical twins.

Sequencing was carried out using PBMCs. The receptors originated from a woman between 18 and 29 years old in good health.

The genes are TRBV11-2 and TRBJ2-2; no firm D call. Looked up from germline, CDR1 is SGHAT and CDR2 is FQNNGV. V shed 0 bases and J shed 11 bases, with 10 bases lying between them. The CDR3 is 13 residues long. The CDR3 bases are TGTGCCAGCAGCTTAGAGGGCAGGACCGAGCTGTTTTTT. Protein product: CASSLEGRTELFF.

This clonotype was seen more than once but under ten times. This chain connects TRBV7-9 to TRBJ1-4; D is ambiguous. Trimming pared 2 bases from V and 7 bases from J, leaving 8 bases between. Germline CDR1 and CDR2: SEHNR and FQNEAQ (reference sequence). The CDR3 length is 13 residues. DNA of the CDR3: TGTGCCAGCAGCTTACCGACCGCTGAAAAACTGTTTTTT. This encodes CASSLPTAEKLFF.

CDR3 sequence (DNA): TGTGCCAGCAGGGCGAGACAGGGGTCCGACCAGCCCCAGCATTTT. Translating gives CASRARQGSDQPQHF. This chain joins TRBV27 and TRBJ1-5; 8 positions agree with TRBD1. Germline lookup yields CDR1 MNHEY and CDR2 SMNVEV (reference sequence). The junction had 11 bases not matched to a gene; V was cut back by 6 bases and J by 7 bases. This CDR3 contains 15 residues.

This clonotype has a handful of counts. This rearrangement joins TRBV4-1 to TRBJ2-5; D possibly matches TRBD1 or TRBD2 (5 bases each). This CDR3 has 14 residues. The V gene lost 5 bases and the J gene lost 4 bases, with 14 bases spanning the gap. CDR1 MGHRA and CDR2 YSYEKL come from the germline V gene. CDR3 amino acids: CASSNPGTLETQYF. CDR3 DNA sequence: TGCGCCAGCAGCAACCCAGGGACGTTAGAGACCCAGTACTTC.

The chain joins TRBV28 to TRBJ2-7; perhaps TRBD2 as D (5 bases). CDR1 and CDR2 (germline): MDHEN, SYDVKM. Trimming cost V 1 base and J 0 bases, with 13 bases left between them. The CDR3 runs to 16 residues. The CDR3 loop is CASSLYPADYSYEQYF. DNA of the CDR3: TGTGCCAGCAGTTTATATCCAGCAGACTACTCCTACGAGCAGTACTTC.

This rearrangement joins TRBV2 to TRBJ2-3; no reliable D call. The CDR3 runs 13 residues. Germline assignment: CDR1 SNHLY and CDR2 FYNNEI. Between the trimmed V and J ends, which lost 7 bases and 1 base, there was a span of 9 bases. The CDR3 spells CASMLDGTDTQYF. The DNA for the CDR3 is TGTGCCAGCATGTTGGATGGCACAGATACGCAGTATTTT.

This clonotype was picked up a small number of times. The chain uses TRBV3-1 and TRBJ2-1, with 12 positions matching TRBD2. Germline CDR1 reads LGHDT; CDR2 reads YNNKEL (reference sequence). J was trimmed by 7 bases and V by 3 bases; bases with no gene match: 10. CDR3 size: 17 residues. The CDR3 DNA is TGTGCCAGCAGCCACTCAGTATCTAGCGGGGGGGGAAATGAGCAGTTCTTC. It translates to CASSHSVSSGGGNEQFF.

This clonotype was counted only a few times. The chain uses TRBV7-2 and TRBJ2-2; D ambiguous. The length of the CDR3 is 13 residues. V was cut by 6 bases and J by 4 bases, with 9 bases left in between. In germline, CDR1 is SGHTA, CDR2 FQGNSA. The CDR3 loop is CASRLGPTGELFF. The CDR3 coding sequence is TGTGCCAGCAGATTGGGTCCCACCGGGGAGCTGTTTTTT. The full variable domain, completed using reference TRBV7-2 and TRBJ2-2, is GAGVSQSPSNKVTEKGKDVELRCDPISGHTALYWYRQSLGQGLEFLIYFQGNSAPDKSGLPSDRFSAERTGGSVSTLTIQRTQQEDSAVYLCASRLGPTGELFFGEGSRLTVL.

There are many counts of this clonotype. The chain employs TRBV28 and TRBJ1-2; 9 bases agree with TRBD1. This CDR3 is built from 18 residues. Germline loops: CDR1 MDHEN, CDR2 SYDVKM. The junction had 14 bases not matched to a gene; V was cut back by 1 base and J by 5 bases. The CDR3 region has the DNA TGTGCCAGCAGTTTATACCAATCCGGGGACAGGGAGGGATATGGCTACACCTTC. Translation gives CASSLYQSGDREGYGYTF.

The J gene is TRBJ2-2, the V gene TRBV27; 10 bases fit TRBD2. The CDR3 loop spans 17 amino acids. Germline CDR1 MNHEY, CDR2 SMNVEV (reference sequence). J gave up 2 bases and V 7 bases, and 10 bases lay outside the gene matches. CDR3 DNA: TGTGCCAGCACACAGCCGGGACTAGCGCATAACACCGGGGAGCTGTTTTTT. It translates to CASTQPGLAHNTGELFF.

V gene TRBV20-1 combines with J gene TRBJ1-5; D is uncertain. V gave up 0 bases and J gave up 7 bases, with 19 bases separating them. The CDR3 length is 16 residues. Germline loops: CDR1 DFQATT, CDR2 SNEGSKA (reference sequence). CDR3 protein: CSARDRILTGGQPQHF. DNA of the CDR3: TGCAGTGCTAGAGATCGGATTTTGACGGGAGGGCAGCCCCAGCATTTT.

This clonotype appeared a few times. The chain uses TRBV12-3 or TRBV12-4 and TRBJ2-5; TRBD2 aligns across 12 bases. Unmatched junction bases numbered 7, after V lost 4 bases and J lost 1 base. The CDR3 loop spans 17 amino acids. CDR3 in DNA: TGTGCCAGCAGTTCTCGGACTAGCGGGGTCCGCCAAGAGACCCAGTACTTC. Translated, it gives CASSSRTSGVRQETQYF.

This clonotype was seen at least ten times. This chain links TRBV9 with TRBJ2-1; 12 bases map to TRBD2. Germline V CDR1 and CDR2: SGDLS, YYNGEE. V lost 0 bases, J lost 5 bases, and 6 bases stayed unmatched. The CDR3 runs to 17 residues. In DNA form, the CDR3 reads TGTGCCAGCAGCGTAGGTTCCGGACTAGCGGGGAACAATGAGCAGTTCTTC. It encodes CASSVGSGLAGNNEQFF.

There are a few counts of this clonotype. The genes are TRBV20-1 and TRBJ2-1, with 11 nucleotides matching TRBD2. The CDR3 has 17 amino acids. Germline trimming cut 0 bases from V and 3 bases from J; bases unmatched to any gene: 7. The V gene's germline CDR1 is DFQATT and CDR2 SNEGSKA (reference sequence). The CDR3 region has the DNA TGCAGTGCTAGAGATAGGCTAGCGGGAGGTAACTACAATGAGCAGTTCTTC. It translates to CSARDRLAGGNYNEQFF.

This clonotype was detected only a few times. This rearrangement joins TRBV10-2 to TRBJ2-3; either TRBD1 or TRBD2 may fit D (5 bases each). CDR1 is WSHSY, CDR2 SAAADI, per germline. V lost 3 bases and J lost 2, with 12 bases in between. The CDR3 consists of 15 residues. Here the CDR3 reads CASSDGDQTTDTQYF. DNA for the CDR3: TGCGCCAGCAGTGATGGGGACCAAACCACAGATACGCAGTATTTT.

This clonotype was picked up a small number of times. This rearrangement joins TRBV6-1 to TRBJ1-1; TRBD1 is a possible D gene (5 bases). Germline V lookup: CDR1 MNHNS, CDR2 SASEGT. V lost 5 bases and J lost 1, with 11 bases in between. The CDR3 spans 14 residues. The CDR3 DNA sequence: TGTGCCAGCAGTCCCAGGGTGAGGAACACTGAAGCTTTCTTT. Translation gives CASSPRVRNTEAFF.

In its sample, this clonotype was seen many times. The chain carries TRBV4-1 and TRBJ1-2; 8 bases align to TRBD1. Germline CDR1 is MGHRA and CDR2 is YSYEKL. With 0 bases clipped from V and 8 bases from J, the junction kept 11 bases outside the gene matches. The CDR3 runs to 16 residues. CDR3 bases: TGCGCCAGCAGCCAAGATCCCGGAAGCAGGGGGCTCGGCTACACCTTC. The encoded protein is CASSQDPGSRGLGYTF.

This chain links TRBV6-5 with TRBJ1-3; 9 bases line up with TRBD1. Germline CDR1 is MNHEY and CDR2 is SVGAGI. With 2 bases clipped from V and 3 bases from J, the junction kept 2 bases outside the gene matches. The CDR3 is made up of 15 amino acids. CDR3 coding DNA: TGTGCCAGCAGTTACGGGACAGGGAATGGAAACACCATATATTTT. As protein: CASSYGTGNGNTIYF.

The chain uses TRBV2 and TRBJ1-4; TRBD1 might be the D (6 bases). Germline assignment: CDR1 SNHLY and CDR2 FYNNEI. The CDR3 length is 14 residues. The V end was cut by 9 bases, the J end by 8 bases, with 19 bases between. Here the CDR3 reads CASRFTGLEEKLFF. CDR3 nucleotide sequence: TGTGCCAGTAGATTCACAGGGTTGGAGGAAAAACTGTTTTTT. Full variable domain (outside the CDR3, taken from reference TRBV2 and TRBJ1-4): EPEVTQTPSHQVTQMGQEVILRCVPISNHLYFYWYRQILGQKVEFLVSFYNNEISEKSEIFDDQFSVERPDGSNFTLKIRSTKLEDSAMYFCASRFTGLEEKLFFGSGTQLSVL.

This clonotype was seen only a few times. V is TRBV4-1 and J is TRBJ2-3, with no clear D. This CDR3 is 14 amino acids long. The germline gives CDR1 MGHRA, CDR2 YSYEKL. The V gene lost 1 base and the J gene lost 2 bases, with 7 bases spanning the gap. The CDR3 region has the DNA TGCGCCAGCAGCCAAGTCAAACACACAGATACGCAGTATTTT. Its protein product is CASSQVKHTDTQYF.

This CDR3 reads CSARDGLREAFF. The CDR3 DNA follows: TGCAGTGCTAGAGACGGACTACGCGAAGCTTTCTTT. This chain connects TRBV20-1 to TRBJ1-1; D remains ambiguous. The CDR3 runs to 12 residues. The V gene's germline CDR1 is DFQATT and CDR2 SNEGSKA (reference sequence). The V end was cut by 0 bases, the J end by 8 bases, with 10 bases between.

This clonotype was picked up a small number of times. The chain couples TRBV20-1 to TRBJ2-2; D call uncertain. V was trimmed by 1 base and J by 0 bases, leaving 9 bases between them. CDR1 is DFQATT, CDR2 SNEGSKA, per germline (reference sequence). The CDR3 runs to 15 residues. CDR3 bases: TGCAGTGCTAGAGTGGGTGGGGCGAACACCGGGGAGCTGTTTTTT. Its translation: CSARVGGANTGELFF.

Many counts were recorded for this clonotype. The gene calls are TRBV18 and TRBJ2-5; D ambiguous. With 0 bases removed from V and 5 bases from J, the gap between germline ends came to 7 bases. Germline V gene sequence: CDR1 KGHSH, CDR2 LQKENI. The length of the CDR3 is 13 residues. Here the CDR3 DNA reads TGTGCCAGCTCACCACCGGGGATGGAGACCCAGTACTTC. Protein product: CASSPPGMETQYF.

This clonotype was recorded at least ten times. The genes are TRBV27 and TRBJ2-1; 9 nucleotides match TRBD1. The CDR3 extends over 17 amino acids. The junction had 13 bases not matched to a gene; V was cut back by 6 bases and J by 4 bases. The V gene's germline CDR1 is MNHEY and CDR2 SMNVEV (reference sequence). The CDR3 sequence: CASRLTRTGGPYNEQFF. In DNA, the CDR3 is TGTGCCAGCAGACTAACCCGAACAGGGGGCCCTTACAATGAGCAGTTCTTC.

The chain joins TRBV24-1 to TRBJ2-2, with TRBD1 matching over 9 bases. The CDR3 extends over 21 amino acids. CDR1 is KGHDR and CDR2 is SFDVKD in the germline V gene. The CDR3 spells CAACYLKGTGKVPRDTGELFF. The CDR3 nucleotides read TGTGCGGCCTGTTATTTGAAGGGGACAGGGAAGGTGCCGAGGGACACCGGGGAGCTGTTTTTT.

V gene TRBV4-1 combines with J gene TRBJ2-7, with D perhaps matching TRBD2 (6 bases). The ends were cut back, 2 bases at V and 0 bases at J, with 11 bases in the middle. CDR1 MGHRA and CDR2 YSYEKL come from the germline V gene. CDR3 length equals 15 residues. This CDR3 reads CASSQTPGSSYEQYV. The CDR3 DNA follows: TGCGCCAGCAGCCAAACACCCGGGAGCTCCTACGAGCAGTACGTC.

This clonotype was detected only a few times. The chain has TRBV6-1 and TRBJ1-5; a weak D match, TRBD1 (5 bases). CDR1 is MNHNS, CDR2 SASEGT, per germline. V was trimmed by 7 bases and J by 7 bases, leaving 14 bases between them. The CDR3 covers 13 residues. CDR3 residues: CASTAGIEQPQHF. In DNA form, the CDR3 reads TGTGCCAGCACCGCAGGGATTGAGCAGCCCCAGCATTTT.

This clonotype was found many times. The rearrangement uses TRBV7-2 and TRBJ2-5; 7 nucleotides match TRBD2. CDR3 size: 15 residues. Losses at the gene ends were 4 bases for V and 1 base for J; bases not matched to a gene: 6. The V gene's germline CDR1 is SGHTA and CDR2 FQGNSA. CDR3 DNA sequence: TGTGCCAGCAGCTACCGAGCGGGGAGCCAAGAGACCCAGTACTTC. Encoded protein: CASSYRAGSQETQYF.

The table lists this clonotype with a few counts. The V and J genes are TRBV27 and TRBJ2-7, with D perhaps matching TRBD2 (6 bases). The CDR3 has 13 residues. In germline, CDR1 is MNHEY, CDR2 SMNVEV (reference sequence). V was clipped by 2 bases and J by 2 bases, with 7 bases between them. The CDR3 is CASSLRGTYEQYF. CDR3 sequence (DNA): TGTGCCAGCAGTTTACGGGGGACCTACGAGCAGTACTTC.

The genes are TRBV12-3 or TRBV12-4 and TRBJ1-6; D gene uncertain. The CDR3 is made up of 13 amino acids. V lost 1 base and J lost 10, with 8 bases in between. Here the CDR3 DNA reads TGTGCCAGCAGTTTAGTCGTCGGGTCACCCCTCCACTTT. Translating it yields CASSLVVGSPLHF.

The chain recombines TRBV3-1 with TRBJ2-3; D unresolved. This CDR3 has 15 residues. Per germline, CDR1 LGHDT and CDR2 YNNKEL (reference sequence). Trimming stripped 7 bases from V and 4 bases from J, with 18 bases between. DNA of the CDR3: TGTGCCAGCACCCGTGGCGTAGCTGAAGCAGATACGCAGTATTTT. It is translated as CASTRGVAEADTQYF.

The J gene is TRBJ2-1, the V gene TRBV19; D is perhaps TRBD2 (5 bases). This CDR3 has 15 amino acids. With 0 bases removed from V and 2 bases from J, the gap between germline ends came to 8 bases. Germline V lookup: CDR1 LNHDA, CDR2 SQIVND (reference sequence). In DNA, the CDR3 is TGTGCCAGTAGTATAGAGGATAGCGCCTACAATGAGCAGTTCTTC. Residues: CASSIEDSAYNEQFF.